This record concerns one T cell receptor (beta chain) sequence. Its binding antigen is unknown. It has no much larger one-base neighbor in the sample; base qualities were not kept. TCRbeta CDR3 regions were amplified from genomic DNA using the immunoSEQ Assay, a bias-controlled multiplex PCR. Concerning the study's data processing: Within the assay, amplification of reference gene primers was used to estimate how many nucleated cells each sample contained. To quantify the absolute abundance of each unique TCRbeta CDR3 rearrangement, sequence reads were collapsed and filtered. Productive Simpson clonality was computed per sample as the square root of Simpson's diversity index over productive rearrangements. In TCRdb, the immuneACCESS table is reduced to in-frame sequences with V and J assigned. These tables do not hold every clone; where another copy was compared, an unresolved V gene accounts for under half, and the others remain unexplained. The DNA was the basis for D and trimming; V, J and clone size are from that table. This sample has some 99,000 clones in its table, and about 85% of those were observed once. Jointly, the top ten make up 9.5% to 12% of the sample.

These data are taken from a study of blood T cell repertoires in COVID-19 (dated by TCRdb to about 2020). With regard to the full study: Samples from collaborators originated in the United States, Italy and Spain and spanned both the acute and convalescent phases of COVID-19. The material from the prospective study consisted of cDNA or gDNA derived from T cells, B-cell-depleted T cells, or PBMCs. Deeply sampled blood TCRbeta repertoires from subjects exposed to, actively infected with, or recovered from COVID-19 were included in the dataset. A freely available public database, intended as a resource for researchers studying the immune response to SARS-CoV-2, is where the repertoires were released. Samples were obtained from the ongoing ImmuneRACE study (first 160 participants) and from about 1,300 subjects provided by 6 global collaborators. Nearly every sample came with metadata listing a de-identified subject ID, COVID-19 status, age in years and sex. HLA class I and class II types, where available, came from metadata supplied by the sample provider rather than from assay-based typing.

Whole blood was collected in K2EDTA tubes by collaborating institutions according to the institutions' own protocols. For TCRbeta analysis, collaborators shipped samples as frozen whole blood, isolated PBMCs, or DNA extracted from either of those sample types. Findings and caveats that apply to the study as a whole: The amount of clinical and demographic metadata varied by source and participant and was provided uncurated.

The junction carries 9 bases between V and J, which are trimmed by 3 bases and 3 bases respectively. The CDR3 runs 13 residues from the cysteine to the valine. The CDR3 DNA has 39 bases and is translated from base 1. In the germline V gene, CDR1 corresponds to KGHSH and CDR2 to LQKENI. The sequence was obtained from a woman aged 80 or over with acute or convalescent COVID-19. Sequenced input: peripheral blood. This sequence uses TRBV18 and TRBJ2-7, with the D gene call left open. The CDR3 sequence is CASSPSRGYEQYV. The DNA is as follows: TGTGCCAGCTCACCGAGCCGAGGCTACGAGCAGTACGTC.